This T cell receptor (beta chain) emerged from a study of blood T cells in healthy people across ages. A second PCR, run for roughly 7 to 11 cycles, used a sample-barcoded 5' primer plus a J-beta primer mix. TCRdb independently ran MiXCR on the 5' RACE reads; one entry per CDR3 protein. The sample records 1.5 million to 2 million distinct CDR3 sequences, 30% to 40% being singletons. Losses at the gene ends were 8 bases for V and 11 bases for J; bases not matched to a gene: 6. This CDR3 has 12 amino acids. Germline CDR1 and CDR2: DFQATT and SNEGSKA (reference sequence). Broader study findings: Because sorting was not performed, PBMCs prevented conclusive naive versus antigen-experienced comparison. It was held that the diversity estimates obtained from one million T cells were underestimates. Donor CMV status was unknown, possibly confounding expanded clonotype changes. Roughly linear declines in TCR beta diversity per million T cells occurred with age.

Notes on this clonotype: What it binds is unknown.

Sequenced sample: blood. This clonotype originated in a woman aged 25 to 45 in good health. The rearrangement uses TRBV20-1 and TRBJ2-3, with 14 bases aligning to TRBD2. CDR3 amino acids: CSYGLAGGGQYF. In nucleotides, the CDR3 is TGCAGTTATGGACTAGCGGGAGGTGGGCAGTATTTT.